What follows is one T cell receptor beta chain and its context. This clonotype turned up a few times. What this receptor recognizes is not known. Within one base of it there is no much larger clone, and no base qualities were kept. The receptor library was made with RT-PCR. The data were produced on a NextSeq 550. Using fastp trimming at Q25 and MiXCR clonotype assembly, TCRdb reanalyzed the public sequencing data and kept in-frame beta chains. Each CDR3 protein appears once, grouped with its most common genes and DNA. The sample table contains about 400,000 distinct CDR3 sequences; only one count was recorded for around 15% of them. The leading ten clones occupy less than 8% of the sample. The entry originates in a study of patients and donors after allogeneic stem cell transplantation (TCRdb year 2020). From the cysteine through the phenylalanine, the CDR3 covers 12 amino acids. CDR3 DNA only is kept here, 36 bases in frame from base 1. V loses 5 bases, J loses 1 base, and the germline ends lie 6 bases apart. Looking up the germline V gene yields CDR1 SGHDT and CDR2 YYEEEE.

The sample consisted of blood, either unsorted or a sorted T cell fraction (not recorded which). The rearranged segments are TRBV5-6 and TRBJ1-2; TRBD1 could be the D gene, as 5 bases match. The clonotype comes from a human donor who was either an allogeneic HSCT recipient or a stem cell or donor lymphocyte infusion donor (not recorded which). It is not recorded whose cells these are; they may come from a transplant donor. The CDR3 loop reads CASSDSNYGYTF. The DNA reads TGTGCCAGCAGTGACAGTAACTATGGCTACACCTTC.